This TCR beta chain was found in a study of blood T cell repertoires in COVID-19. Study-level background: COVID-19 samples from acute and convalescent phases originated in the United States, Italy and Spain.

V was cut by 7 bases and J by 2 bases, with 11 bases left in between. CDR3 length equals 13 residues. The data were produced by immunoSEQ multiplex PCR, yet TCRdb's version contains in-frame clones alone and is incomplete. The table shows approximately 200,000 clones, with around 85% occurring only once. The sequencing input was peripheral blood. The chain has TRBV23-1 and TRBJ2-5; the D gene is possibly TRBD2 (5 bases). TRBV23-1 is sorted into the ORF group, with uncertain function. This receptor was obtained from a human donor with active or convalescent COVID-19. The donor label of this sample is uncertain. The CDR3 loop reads CASMTGIQETQYF. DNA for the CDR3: TGCGCCAGCATGACGGGGATTCAAGAGACCCAGTACTTC.